The clone carrying this T cell receptor (beta chain) was found once. This specimen comes from a study of T cell clones after liver transplantation. Study-wide context: Post-transplant blood was tracked for graft-donor-reactive T cell clones identified in a pre-transplant mixed lymphocyte reaction. Subjects received no induction therapy and standard immunosuppression until randomization at 12-24 months post-transplant.

TCRdb keeps only in-frame clones here, not all; method: immunoSEQ multiplex PCR. The table has tens of thousands of clones, around four fifths seen once; the top ten hold about 2.5%. V was trimmed by 4 bases and J by 6 bases, leaving 13 bases between them. This CDR3 region has 13 residues. From germline, CDR1 is SGHTA and CDR2 FQGTGA. The receptor was derived from a human patient who received a liver transplant. Some of these T cells may belong to the graft donor. The J gene is TRBJ2-7, the V gene TRBV7-3; no firm D call. Sequencing used CD4+ T cells from blood, obtained at the 22-month timepoint. CDR3 bases: TGTGCCAGCAGCTCCAACGCTGCCGGCGAGCAGTACTTC. Translation: CASSSNAAGEQYF. The full variable domain, rest sourced from reference TRBV7-3 and TRBJ2-7, is GAGVSQTPSNKVTEKGKYVELRCDPISGHTALYWYRQSLGQGPEFLIYFQGTGAADDSGLPNDRFFAVRPEGSVSTLKIQRTERGDSAVYLCASSSNAAGEQYFGPGTRLTVT.